This is a list of T cell receptor beta chains from one sample in a study of T cell responses to AZD1222 COVID-19 vaccine. Clones were sequenced by immunoSEQ multiplex PCR, and TCRdb holds only the in-frame ones, with some missing. The profile shows approximately 140,000 clones, about 89% of them singletons. Here the sequenced sample was peripheral blood, taken 28 days after the second AZD1222 dose. These receptors originate from an adult who received the AZD1222 COVID-19 vaccine. The CDR3 runs from the conserved cysteine through the conserved F or W. Each record gives: D gene, V gene, clone size, CDR3 length, J gene, CDR3 DNA, CDR3 protein. D genes are given only for firm matches. Size tells how often a clone was seen (once, few, many) or the class of an expanded clone, and some rows leave it out.

D gene: TRBD2
V gene: TRBV10-3
clone size: -
CDR3 length: 14
J gene: TRBJ2-2
CDR3 DNA: TGTGCCATCAGTGCGACTAGCGACGGCGGGGAGCTGTTTTTT
CDR3 protein: CAISATSDGGELFF

D gene: -
V gene: TRBV7-6
clone size: -
CDR3 length: 15
J gene: TRBJ1-5
CDR3 DNA: TGTGCCAGCAGCTTAGAATCGGGGTTCGGTCAGCCCCAGCATTTT
CDR3 protein: CASSLESGFGQPQHF

D gene: -
V gene: TRBV5-1
clone size: -
CDR3 length: 16
J gene: TRBJ1-4
CDR3 DNA: TGCGCCAGCAGCTTGGCCGTAGGAAACGAGGATGAAAAACTGTTTTTT
CDR3 protein: CASSLAVGNEDEKLFF

D gene: -
V gene: TRBV18
clone size: once
CDR3 length: 15
J gene: TRBJ2-5
CDR3 DNA: TGTGCCAGCTCACTAGCGACAGGAGCCCAAGAGACCCAGTACTTC
CDR3 protein: CASSLATGAQETQYF

D gene: TRBD1
V gene: TRBV7-9
clone size: -
CDR3 length: 15
J gene: TRBJ2-1
CDR3 DNA: TGTGCCAGCAGCAGACCGGGACAGAACTACAATGAGCAGTTCTTC
CDR3 protein: CASSRPGQNYNEQFF

D gene: TRBD2
V gene: TRBV4-1
clone size: -
CDR3 length: 18
J gene: TRBJ2-1
CDR3 DNA: TGCGCCAGCAGCCAAGGGGTTAGCGGGGGGCTCTCCTACAATGAGCAGTTCTTC
CDR3 protein: CASSQGVSGGLSYNEQFF

D gene: TRBD2
V gene: TRBV6-6
clone size: -
CDR3 length: 15
J gene: TRBJ2-2
CDR3 DNA: TGTGCCAGCAGAAAAACTAGCGTAAACACCGGGGAGCTGTTTTTT
CDR3 protein: CASRKTSVNTGELFF

D gene: TRBD1
V gene: TRBV6-5
clone size: -
CDR3 length: 16
J gene: TRBJ1-1
CDR3 DNA: TGTGCCAGCAGTTCGGGACAGGGACACATGAACACTGAAGCTTTCTTT
CDR3 protein: CASSSGQGHMNTEAFF

D gene: TRBD2
V gene: TRBV9
clone size: -
CDR3 length: 16
J gene: TRBJ2-3
CDR3 DNA: TGTGCCAGCAGCGCCTCCGGGACTAGCCCCGCCGTGCCGCAGTATTTT
CDR3 protein: CASSASGTSPAVPQYF

D gene: -
V gene: TRBV30
clone size: -
CDR3 length: 13
J gene: TRBJ1-2
CDR3 DNA: TGTGCCTGCACAGGGCCCACTAACTATGGCTACACCTTC
CDR3 protein: CACTGPTNYGYTF

D gene: -
V gene: TRBV23-1
clone size: -
CDR3 length: 15
J gene: TRBJ2-4
CDR3 DNA: TGCGCCAGCACTGAGGACAGTCTAGCCAAAAACATTCAGTACTTC
CDR3 protein: CASTEDSLAKNIQYF

D gene: -
V gene: TRBV11-3
clone size: -
CDR3 length: 15
J gene: TRBJ1-4
CDR3 DNA: TGTGCCAGCAGCTTAGATTCGGAGGGTTGGGAAAAACTGTTTTTT
CDR3 protein: CASSLDSEGWEKLFF

D gene: -
V gene: TRBV4-1
clone size: -
CDR3 length: 15
J gene: TRBJ2-4
CDR3 DNA: TGCGCCAGCAGGGCGGGGCCCCCCAGCAAAAACATTCAGTACTTC
CDR3 protein: CASRAGPPSKNIQYF

D gene: -
V gene: TRBV5-6
clone size: -
CDR3 length: 16
J gene: TRBJ2-5
CDR3 DNA: TGTGCCAGCAGCTTGTTCGGCGGGTTGTACCAAGAGACCCAGTACTTC
CDR3 protein: CASSLFGGLYQETQYF

D gene: TRBD2
V gene: TRBV3-1/TRBV3-2
clone size: -
CDR3 length: 15
J gene: TRBJ2-5
CDR3 DNA: TGTGCCAGCAGCCAAACGGGACTAGCACTGGAGACCCAGTACTTC
CDR3 protein: CASSQTGLALETQYF

D gene: -
V gene: TRBV6-5
clone size: -
CDR3 length: 15
J gene: TRBJ1-6
CDR3 DNA: -
CDR3 protein: CASSTSGSLNSPLHF

D gene: -
V gene: TRBV5-6
clone size: -
CDR3 length: 12
J gene: TRBJ2-2
CDR3 DNA: TGTGCCAGCACTCGGAACACCGGGGAGCTGTTTTTT
CDR3 protein: CASTRNTGELFF

D gene: -
V gene: TRBV5-1
clone size: -
CDR3 length: 14
J gene: TRBJ2-7
CDR3 DNA: TGCGCCAGCAGTTTGGCAGCCGTGGGAAGTGAGCAGTACTTC
CDR3 protein: CASSLAAVGSEQYF

D gene: TRBD1
V gene: TRBV29-1
clone size: -
CDR3 length: 14
J gene: TRBJ1-4
CDR3 DNA: TGCAGCGGCGCAGCAGGGGGTCGGGGTGAAAAACTGTTTTTT
CDR3 protein: CSGAAGGRGEKLFF

D gene: TRBD1
V gene: TRBV27
clone size: -
CDR3 length: 17
J gene: TRBJ1-1
CDR3 DNA: TGTGCCAGCAGTACTCAAGGGACAGGGAATTTTTACACTGAAGCTTTCTTT
CDR3 protein: CASSTQGTGNFYTEAFF

D gene: TRBD2
V gene: TRBV24-1
clone size: -
CDR3 length: 18
J gene: TRBJ2-1
CDR3 DNA: TGTGCCACCAGTGATTCCGCCGACGTGGCGGGAGGGCAAGGTGAGCAGTTCTTC
CDR3 protein: CATSDSADVAGGQGEQFF

D gene: -
V gene: TRBV5-1
clone size: few
CDR3 length: 16
J gene: TRBJ1-1
CDR3 DNA: TGCGCCAGCACCAGTAAAACAGGTTGGGAGAACACTGAAGCTTTCTTT
CDR3 protein: CASTSKTGWENTEAFF

D gene: -
V gene: TRBV10-3
clone size: -
CDR3 length: 13
J gene: TRBJ2-3
CDR3 DNA: TGTGCCATCCGTCAGAGGGATGCAGATACGCAGTATTTT
CDR3 protein: CAIRQRDADTQYF

D gene: -
V gene: TRBV5-1
clone size: once
CDR3 length: 15
J gene: TRBJ1-6
CDR3 DNA: TGCGCCAGCAGCTTGGATGGGGGGAATAATTCACCCCTCCACTTT
CDR3 protein: CASSLDGGNNSPLHF

D gene: TRBD1
V gene: TRBV11-2
clone size: -
CDR3 length: 16
J gene: TRBJ1-2
CDR3 DNA: TGTGCCAGCAGCTTCCTTCCCGGGACAGCGATTTATGGCTACACCTTC
CDR3 protein: CASSFLPGTAIYGYTF

D gene: -
V gene: TRBV29-1
clone size: -
CDR3 length: 13
J gene: TRBJ1-1
CDR3 DNA: TGCAGCGTAAATTCAGGGGAGAACACTGAAGCTTTCTTT
CDR3 protein: CSVNSGENTEAFF

D gene: -
V gene: TRBV5-1
clone size: -
CDR3 length: 13
J gene: TRBJ1-1
CDR3 DNA: TGCGCCAGCAGCAAGGGGGAGGGCACTGAAGCTTTCTTT
CDR3 protein: CASSKGEGTEAFF

D gene: TRBD1
V gene: TRBV18
clone size: -
CDR3 length: 13
J gene: TRBJ2-5
CDR3 DNA: TGTGCCAGCCACAGGGGGACGGAAGAGACCCAGTACTTC
CDR3 protein: CASHRGTEETQYF

D gene: -
V gene: TRBV2
clone size: -
CDR3 length: 16
J gene: TRBJ1-2
CDR3 DNA: TGTGCCAGCAGCGATACCAGGGTGGGGAATAACTATGGCTACACCTTC
CDR3 protein: CASSDTRVGNNYGYTF

D gene: -
V gene: TRBV10-1
clone size: once
CDR3 length: 16
J gene: TRBJ1-6
CDR3 DNA: TGCGCCCACAAGAGGGGTTGCATAGGGCCCAATTCACCCCTCCACTTT
CDR3 protein: CAHKRGCIGPNSPLHF

D gene: -
V gene: TRBV5-1
clone size: -
CDR3 length: 16
J gene: TRBJ2-2
CDR3 DNA: TGCGCCAGCAGCTTGGAGACTACACCTCTTACCGGGGAGCTGTTTTTT
CDR3 protein: CASSLETTPLTGELFF

D gene: TRBD2
V gene: TRBV2
clone size: -
CDR3 length: 13
J gene: TRBJ2-7
CDR3 DNA: TGTGCCAGCAGTCGCGGGGGGTGGTACGAGCAGTACTTC
CDR3 protein: CASSRGGWYEQYF

D gene: -
V gene: TRBV27
clone size: -
CDR3 length: 13
J gene: TRBJ2-1
CDR3 DNA: TGTGCCAGCAGTTTGTTTTCCTACAATGAGCAGTTCTTC
CDR3 protein: CASSLFSYNEQFF

D gene: -
V gene: TRBV5-4
clone size: once
CDR3 length: 16
J gene: TRBJ2-3
CDR3 DNA: TGTGCCAGCAGCTTGGCCGGCAGGGGGGCAACAGATACGCAGTATTTT
CDR3 protein: CASSLAGRGATDTQYF

D gene: -
V gene: TRBV6-4
clone size: few
CDR3 length: 13
J gene: TRBJ1-2
CDR3 DNA: TGTGCCAGCAGTGCCCTCGGGAAACACGGCTACACCTTC
CDR3 protein: CASSALGKHGYTF

D gene: -
V gene: TRBV6-2/TRBV6-3
clone size: -
CDR3 length: 14
J gene: TRBJ2-5
CDR3 DNA: TGTGCCAGCAGTTATATGGGCGTCCAAGAGACCCAGTACTTC
CDR3 protein: CASSYMGVQETQYF

D gene: TRBD1
V gene: TRBV11-2
clone size: -
CDR3 length: 15
J gene: TRBJ1-2
CDR3 DNA: TGTGCCAGCAGCACCGACAGGGCGTCCGCCTATGGCTACACCTTC
CDR3 protein: CASSTDRASAYGYTF

D gene: TRBD2
V gene: TRBV18
clone size: -
CDR3 length: 19
J gene: TRBJ2-2
CDR3 DNA: TGTGCCAGCTCACCAATTTTGATTAGCGGGGCTGCGAACACCGGGGAGCTGTTTTTT
CDR3 protein: CASSPILISGAANTGELFF

D gene: TRBD1
V gene: TRBV4-2
clone size: few
CDR3 length: 15
J gene: TRBJ2-3
CDR3 DNA: TGTGCCAGCAGCAAAGGGGGACAGACCACAGATACGCAGTATTTT
CDR3 protein: CASSKGGQTTDTQYF

D gene: -
V gene: TRBV5-1
clone size: -
CDR3 length: 14
J gene: TRBJ1-2
CDR3 DNA: TGCGCCAGCAGCCCGGAGGAGGGTTTCTATGGCTACACCTTC
CDR3 protein: CASSPEEGFYGYTF

D gene: TRBD1
V gene: TRBV24-1
clone size: -
CDR3 length: 14
J gene: TRBJ1-2
CDR3 DNA: TGTGCCACCAGTGATTCGACAGGGGAATATGGCTACACCTTC
CDR3 protein: CATSDSTGEYGYTF

D gene: -
V gene: TRBV7-2
clone size: few
CDR3 length: 16
J gene: TRBJ2-2
CDR3 DNA: TGTGCCAGCAGCTTAGCGTCGCGGACGAACACCGGGGAGCTGTTTTTT
CDR3 protein: CASSLASRTNTGELFF

D gene: -
V gene: TRBV7-8
clone size: -
CDR3 length: 15
J gene: TRBJ2-5
CDR3 DNA: TGTGCCAGCAGCTCCACCCCGCGGGGTCAAGAGACCCAGTACTTC
CDR3 protein: CASSSTPRGQETQYF

D gene: -
V gene: TRBV5-6
clone size: -
CDR3 length: 15
J gene: TRBJ1-2
CDR3 DNA: TGTGCCAGCAGCTTAATGGCGGGGGGCCCCTCGTCCGACACCTTC
CDR3 protein: CASSLMAGGPSSDTF

D gene: TRBD2
V gene: TRBV14
clone size: -
CDR3 length: 14
J gene: TRBJ2-1
CDR3 DNA: TGTGCCAGCAGCCACCGGGAGGGATACAATGAGCAGTTCTTC
CDR3 protein: CASSHREGYNEQFF

D gene: -
V gene: TRBV9
clone size: -
CDR3 length: 15
J gene: TRBJ2-3
CDR3 DNA: TGTGCCAGCAGCGTACTTATCTCTAGCACAGATACGCAGTATTTT
CDR3 protein: CASSVLISSTDTQYF

D gene: -
V gene: TRBV19
clone size: -
CDR3 length: 14
J gene: TRBJ1-1
CDR3 DNA: TGTGCCAGTAGTAGCGGGGGTGGGGGCACTGAAGCTTTCTTT
CDR3 protein: CASSSGGGGTEAFF

D gene: -
V gene: TRBV5-4
clone size: -
CDR3 length: 14
J gene: TRBJ1-2
CDR3 DNA: TGTGCCAGCAGCTTGGTGGCAGCGACCTATGGCTACACCTTC
CDR3 protein: CASSLVAATYGYTF

D gene: -
V gene: TRBV4-3
clone size: once
CDR3 length: 14
J gene: TRBJ2-1
CDR3 DNA: TGCGCCAGCAGAAACCTTGGCCCAGGGTCCGAGCAGTTCTTC
CDR3 protein: CASRNLGPGSEQFF

D gene: TRBD2
V gene: TRBV12-5
clone size: -
CDR3 length: 14
J gene: TRBJ2-7
CDR3 DNA: TGTGCTAGTGGTTTGGTCGGGGGGTACTACGAGCAGTACTTC
CDR3 protein: CASGLVGGYYEQYF

D gene: -
V gene: TRBV6-2/TRBV6-3
clone size: -
CDR3 length: 16
J gene: TRBJ1-1
CDR3 DNA: TGTGCCAGCAGTTACTCGTCGGTTATTGTGAACACTGAAGCTTTCTTT
CDR3 protein: CASSYSSVIVNTEAFF

D gene: TRBD2
V gene: TRBV3-1/TRBV3-2
clone size: -
CDR3 length: 15
J gene: TRBJ2-2
CDR3 DNA: TGTGCCAGCAGCCCGGGCCGGGGGGGTGACGGGGAGCTGTTTTTT
CDR3 protein: CASSPGRGGDGELFF

D gene: -
V gene: TRBV30
clone size: -
CDR3 length: 12
J gene: TRBJ1-2
CDR3 DNA: TGTGCCTGGTTCTACGGAAACTATGGCTACACCTTC
CDR3 protein: CAWFYGNYGYTF

D gene: -
V gene: TRBV4-1
clone size: -
CDR3 length: 12
J gene: TRBJ1-2
CDR3 DNA: TGCGCCAGCAGCCCAGACTGGACCGGCTACACCTTC
CDR3 protein: CASSPDWTGYTF

D gene: -
V gene: TRBV11-3
clone size: -
CDR3 length: 13
J gene: TRBJ2-5
CDR3 DNA: TGTGCCAGCAGCGGGGACTACCAAGAGACCCAGTACTTC
CDR3 protein: CASSGDYQETQYF

D gene: TRBD2
V gene: TRBV7-2
clone size: -
CDR3 length: 16
J gene: TRBJ2-1
CDR3 DNA: TGTGCCAGCAGCTTAAGGGCGGGAGGGCGAAACAATGAGCAGTTCTTC
CDR3 protein: CASSLRAGGRNNEQFF

D gene: TRBD1
V gene: TRBV5-1
clone size: -
CDR3 length: 15
J gene: TRBJ1-1
CDR3 DNA: TGCGCCAGCAGCTTGGGTCAGGGGGGATTCACTGAAGCTTTCTTT
CDR3 protein: CASSLGQGGFTEAFF

D gene: -
V gene: TRBV5-6
clone size: -
CDR3 length: 16
J gene: TRBJ2-5
CDR3 DNA: TGTGCCAGCAGGAGGGGGACGGCGCCTTTGAGGGAGACCCAGTACTTC
CDR3 protein: CASRRGTAPLRETQYF